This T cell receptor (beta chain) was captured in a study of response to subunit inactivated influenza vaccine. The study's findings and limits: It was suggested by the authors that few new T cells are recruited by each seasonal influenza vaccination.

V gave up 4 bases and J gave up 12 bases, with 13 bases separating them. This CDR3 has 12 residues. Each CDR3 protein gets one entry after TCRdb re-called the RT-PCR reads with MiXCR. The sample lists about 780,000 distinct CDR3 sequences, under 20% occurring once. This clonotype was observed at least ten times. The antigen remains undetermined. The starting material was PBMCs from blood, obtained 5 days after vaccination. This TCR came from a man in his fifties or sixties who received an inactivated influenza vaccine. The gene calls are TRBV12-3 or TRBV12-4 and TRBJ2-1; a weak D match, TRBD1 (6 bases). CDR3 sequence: CASSYGQSAQFF. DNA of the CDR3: TGTGCCAGCAGTTACGGACAGTCGGCGCAGTTCTTC.